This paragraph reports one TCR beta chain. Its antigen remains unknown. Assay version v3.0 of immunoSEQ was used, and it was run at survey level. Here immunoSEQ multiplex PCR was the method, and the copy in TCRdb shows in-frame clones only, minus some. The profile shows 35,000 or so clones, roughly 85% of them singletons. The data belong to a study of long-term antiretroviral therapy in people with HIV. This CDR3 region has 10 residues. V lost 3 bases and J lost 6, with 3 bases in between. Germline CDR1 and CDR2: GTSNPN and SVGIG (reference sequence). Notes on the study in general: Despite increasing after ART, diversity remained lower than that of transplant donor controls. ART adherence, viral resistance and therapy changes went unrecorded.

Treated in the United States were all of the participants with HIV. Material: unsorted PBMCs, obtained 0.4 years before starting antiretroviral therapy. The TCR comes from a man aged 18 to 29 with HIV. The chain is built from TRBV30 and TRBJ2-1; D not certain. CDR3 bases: TGTGCCTGGAGCGGCAATGAGCAGTTCTTC. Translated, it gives CAWSGNEQFF.